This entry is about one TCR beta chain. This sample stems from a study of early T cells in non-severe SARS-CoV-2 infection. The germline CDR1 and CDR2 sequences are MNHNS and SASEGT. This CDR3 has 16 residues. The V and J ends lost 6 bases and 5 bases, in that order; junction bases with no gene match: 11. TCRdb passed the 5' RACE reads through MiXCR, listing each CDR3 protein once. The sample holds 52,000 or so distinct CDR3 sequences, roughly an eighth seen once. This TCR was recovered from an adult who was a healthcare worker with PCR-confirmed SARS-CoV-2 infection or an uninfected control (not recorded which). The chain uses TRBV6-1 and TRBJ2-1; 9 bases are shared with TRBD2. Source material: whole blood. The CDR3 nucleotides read TGTGCCAGCAGACGCGGAGCGGGGGGAAATAACAATGAGCAGTTCTTC. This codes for CASRRGAGGNNNEQFF.